The TCR beta chain described here comes from a study of T cell changes during pregnancy in multiple sclerosis. The CDR3 loop spans 14 amino acids. Germline V lookup: CDR1 SGHRS, CDR2 YFSETQ. Trimming shortened V by 5 bases and J by 8 bases, and 17 bases separated the two germline ends. Produced via immunoSEQ multiplex PCR; TCRdb's table is partial and in-frame only. The sample includes about 84,000 clones, about 94% of them seen just once. This clonotype was sampled from a female donor with multiple sclerosis, enrolled in a pregnancy study. This chain uses TRBV5-1 with TRBJ2-1; the D gene is possibly TRBD1 (5 bases). The source was peripheral blood, collected in the third trimester of pregnancy. The CDR3 spells CASSLLGRAHEQFF. The DNA for the CDR3 is TGCGCCAGCAGTTTGTTGGGCAGGGCTCATGAGCAGTTCTTC.